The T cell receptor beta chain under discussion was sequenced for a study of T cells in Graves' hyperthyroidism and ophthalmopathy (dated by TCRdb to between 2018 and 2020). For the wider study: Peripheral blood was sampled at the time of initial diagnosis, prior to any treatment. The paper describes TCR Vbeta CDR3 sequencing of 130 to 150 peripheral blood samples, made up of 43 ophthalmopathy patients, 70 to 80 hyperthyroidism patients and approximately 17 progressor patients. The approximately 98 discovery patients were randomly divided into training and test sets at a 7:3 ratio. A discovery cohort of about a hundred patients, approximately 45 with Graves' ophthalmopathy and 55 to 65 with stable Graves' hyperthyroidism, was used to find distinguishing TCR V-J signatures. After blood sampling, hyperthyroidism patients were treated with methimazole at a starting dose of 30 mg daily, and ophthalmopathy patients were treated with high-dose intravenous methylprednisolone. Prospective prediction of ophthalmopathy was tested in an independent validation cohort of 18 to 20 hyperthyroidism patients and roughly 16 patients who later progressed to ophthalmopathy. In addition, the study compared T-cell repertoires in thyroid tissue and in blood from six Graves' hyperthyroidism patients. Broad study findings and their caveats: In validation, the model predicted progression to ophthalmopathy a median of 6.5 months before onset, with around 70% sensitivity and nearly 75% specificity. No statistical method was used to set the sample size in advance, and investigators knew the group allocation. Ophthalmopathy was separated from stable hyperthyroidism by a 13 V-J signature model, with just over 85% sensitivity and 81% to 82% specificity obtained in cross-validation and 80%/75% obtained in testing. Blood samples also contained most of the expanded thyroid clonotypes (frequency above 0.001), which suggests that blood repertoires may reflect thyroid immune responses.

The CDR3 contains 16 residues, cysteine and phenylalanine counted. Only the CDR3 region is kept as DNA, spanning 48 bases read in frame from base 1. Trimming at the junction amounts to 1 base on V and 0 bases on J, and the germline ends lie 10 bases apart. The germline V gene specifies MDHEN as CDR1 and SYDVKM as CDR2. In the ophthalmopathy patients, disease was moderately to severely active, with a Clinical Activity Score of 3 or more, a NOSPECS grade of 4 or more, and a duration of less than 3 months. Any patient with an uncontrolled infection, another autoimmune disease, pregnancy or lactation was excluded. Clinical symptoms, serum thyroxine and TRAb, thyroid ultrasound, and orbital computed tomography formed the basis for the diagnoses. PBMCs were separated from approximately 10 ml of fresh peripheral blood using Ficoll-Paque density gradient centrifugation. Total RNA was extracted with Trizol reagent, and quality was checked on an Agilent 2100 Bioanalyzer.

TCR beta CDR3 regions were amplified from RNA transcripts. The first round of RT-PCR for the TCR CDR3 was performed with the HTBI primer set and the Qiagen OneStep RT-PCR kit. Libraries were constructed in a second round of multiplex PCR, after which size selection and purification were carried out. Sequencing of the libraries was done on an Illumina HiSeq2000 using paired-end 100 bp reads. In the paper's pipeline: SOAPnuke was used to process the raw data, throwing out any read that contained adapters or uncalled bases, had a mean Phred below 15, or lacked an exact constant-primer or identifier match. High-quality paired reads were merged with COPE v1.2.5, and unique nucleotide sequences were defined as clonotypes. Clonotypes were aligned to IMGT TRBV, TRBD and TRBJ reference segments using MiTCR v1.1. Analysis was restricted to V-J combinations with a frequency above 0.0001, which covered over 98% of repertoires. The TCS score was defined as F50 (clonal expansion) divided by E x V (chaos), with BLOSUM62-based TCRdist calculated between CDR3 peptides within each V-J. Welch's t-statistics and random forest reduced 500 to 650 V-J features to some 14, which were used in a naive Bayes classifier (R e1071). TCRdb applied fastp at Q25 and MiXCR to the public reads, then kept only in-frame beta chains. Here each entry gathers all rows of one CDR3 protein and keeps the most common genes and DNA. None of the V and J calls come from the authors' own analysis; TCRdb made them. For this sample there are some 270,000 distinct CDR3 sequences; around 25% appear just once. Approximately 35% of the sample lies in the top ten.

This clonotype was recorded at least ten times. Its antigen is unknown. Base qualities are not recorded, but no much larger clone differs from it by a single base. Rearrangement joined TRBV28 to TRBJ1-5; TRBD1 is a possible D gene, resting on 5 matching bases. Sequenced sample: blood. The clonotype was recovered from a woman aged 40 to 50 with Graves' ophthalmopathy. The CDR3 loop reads CASSLLWTNSNQPQHF. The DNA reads TGTGCCAGCAGTTTATTGTGGACAAATAGCAATCAGCCCCAGCATTTT.